The subject of this entry is one T cell receptor (beta chain). Its cognate antigen is unknown. One end of the junction fails to match germline, which may point to a read error. Per germline, CDR1 SGHDT and CDR2 YYEEEE. The CDR3 covers 14 residues. A modified ARM-PCR protocol with three rounds of nested PCR amplified TCRbeta. TCRdb passed the multiplex PCR reads through MiXCR, listing each CDR3 protein once. This sample has about 76,000 distinct CDR3 sequences; approximately 78% occur once, and the top ten carry about half. The data originate from a study of tumor and adjacent non-tumor tissue in lung cancer. The study, taken as a whole, reports: Top 100 clones took a larger repertoire share in normal lung.

The template was RNA from unsorted bulk tissue. The normal lung tissue was taken more than 3 cm from the tumor edge. This chain joins TRBV5-6 and TRBJ2-5; the D gene could be TRBD1 or TRBD2 (5 bases each). The origin of this receptor is a man aged 55 to 70 with non-small cell lung cancer. Material for sequencing was distant non-tumor lung tissue. The CDR3 reads CASRLAEGKKTQYF. In DNA, the CDR3 is TGTGCCAGCAGATTGGCAGAGGGGAAAAAGACCCAGTACTTC.